Listed below are T cell receptor beta chains from one sample, sequenced in a study of T cell repertoires in aging, cancer and after chemotherapy. TCRdb fed the multiplex PCR reads into MiXCR, producing one record per CDR3 protein. This sample has 260 or so distinct CDR3 sequences, with around 21% found just once. The sequencing input was blood. The receptors were gathered from a human donor with a blood cancer. The donor label of this sample is uncertain. The CDR3 runs from the conserved cysteine through the conserved F or W. Each record gives: V gene, clone size, J gene, D gene, CDR3 DNA, CDR3 protein. D genes are given only for firm matches. Only some rows state a clone size, as once, few, many or a class for expanded clones.

TRBV6-5	NA	TRBJ2-2	TRBD2	TGTGCCAGCAGTCCAACCTTTAGCGGGGCGAGGCACACCAAGGAGCTGTTTTTT	CASSPTFSGARHTKELFF
TRBV11-1	large	TRBJ1-6	NA	TGTGCCAGCAGCTTAATAAGCAATTCACCCCTCCACTTT	CASSLISNSPLHF
TRBV9	NA	TRBJ1-3	NA	TGTGCCAGCAGCCCGCGGACGGCTAGCTCTGGAAACACCATATATTTT	CASSPRTASSGNTIYF
TRBV2	few	TRBJ2-7	TRBD2	TGTGCCAGCAGTGTCAGAGCGGGGCGGGACGAGCAGTACTTC	CASSVRAGRDEQYF
TRBV11-3	NA	TRBJ2-1	NA	TGTGCCAGCAGTTCGGAATGGAAGCGAGAGCAGTTCTTC	CASSSEWKREQFF
TRBV2	large	TRBJ2-7	TRBD2	TGTGCCAGCGGTCATGGGCCGGTAGCGGGGTCCTACGAGCAGTACTTC	CASGHGPVAGSYEQYF
TRBV28	NA	TRBJ1-1	NA	TGTGCCAGCGGTGTGGGGGCGATGAACACTGAAGCTTTCTTT	CASGVGAMNTEAFF
TRBV19	large	TRBJ2-1	TRBD2	TGTGCCAGTAGGCCGTCCAGCGGGAGTCTCAATGAGCAGTTCTTC	CASRPSSGSLNEQFF
TRBV5-1	medium-sized	TRBJ1-2	NA	TGCGCCAGCAGCTTGAACAGATTTAACTATGGCTACACCTTC	CASSLNRFNYGYTF
TRBV20-1	large	TRBJ2-1	TRBD1	TGCAGTGCTTGGGACAGGAGCAATGAGCAGTTCTTC	CSAWDRSNEQFF
TRBV11-2	medium-sized	TRBJ2-7	TRBD1	TGTGCCAGCAGCCTTCCGGGACAGTACGAGCAGTACTTC	CASSLPGQYEQYF
TRBV28	medium-sized	TRBJ2-5	NA	TGTGCCAGCGGCCAAGAGACCCAGTACTTC	CASGQETQYF
TRBV4-3	medium-sized	TRBJ2-7	TRBD1	TGCGCCAGCAGCCAACAGAGGACAGGCTCCTACGAGCAGTACTTC	CASSQQRTGSYEQYF
TRBV4-2	medium-sized	TRBJ1-1	NA	TGTGCCAGCAGCCAAGTAGGGACTGCTGAAGCTTTCTTT	CASSQVGTAEAFF
TRBV12-3/TRBV12-4	large	TRBJ2-1	NA	TGTGCCAGCACCTTAGATGTGAGCTCCTACAATGAGCAGTTCTTC	CASTLDVSSYNEQFF
TRBV12-3/TRBV12-4	large	TRBJ2-1	TRBD2	TGTGCCAGCAGTTCCTGGACTAGCGGGGTTTTGAATGAGCAGTTCTTC	CASSSWTSGVLNEQFF
TRBV5-4	large	TRBJ1-3	TRBD1	TGTGCCAGCAGCCGCGGACAGGGGACTGGAAACACCATATATTTT	CASSRGQGTGNTIYF
TRBV28	medium-sized	TRBJ1-5	NA	TGTGCCAGCACCGAAGGGGGAGACAATCAGCCCCAGCATTTT	CASTEGGDNQPQHF
TRBV6-5	NA	TRBJ2-2	TRBD2	TGTGCCAGCAGTTTAACCTTTAGCGGGGCGAGGCACACCGGGGAGCTGTTTTTT	CASSLTFSGARHTGELFF
TRBV6-5	large	TRBJ1-1	NA	TGTGCCAGCAGTTCGACAGGTAACACTGAAGCTTTCTTT	CASSSTGNTEAFF
TRBV6-5	NA	TRBJ1-2	TRBD1	TGTGCCACCAGCCCGACAGGGAAAGCCTATGGCTACACCTTC	CATSPTGKAYGYTF
TRBV27	hyperexpanded	TRBJ2-3	TRBD2	TGTGCCAGCAGTCCAGCGGGAGGGCCGGTTACGCAGTATTTT	CASSPAGGPVTQYF
TRBV19	few	TRBJ2-1	TRBD2	TGTGCCAGTAATCAAGGGGCTAGCGGGGGTTACAATGAGCAGTTCTTC	CASNQGASGGYNEQFF
TRBV13	large	TRBJ2-7	NA	TGTGCCAGCAGCCCCCGCCCCCGCCTAAAAGATGAGCAGTACTTC	CASSPRPRLKDEQYF
TRBV27	large	TRBJ2-5	TRBD2	TGTGCCAGCAGGGTGGGGACTAGCGGCTCGGAGACCCAGTACTTC	CASRVGTSGSETQYF
TRBV5-4	NA	TRBJ2-2	TRBD2	TGTGCCAGCAGCTTGGCTAGCGGGACGGACACCGGGGAGCTGTTTTTT	CASSLASGTDTGELFF
TRBV14	medium-sized	TRBJ2-3	TRBD1	TGTGCCAGCAGCCTTGGAACAGGGGGCGTCACAGATACGCAGTATTTT	CASSLGTGGVTDTQYF
TRBV15	hyperexpanded	TRBJ1-4	TRBD1	TGTGCCACCAGCAGAGGGGACAGCGACCTTAATGAAAAACTGTTTTTT	CATSRGDSDLNEKLFF